The source of this T cell receptor (beta chain) is a study of T cells after yellow fever vaccination. For TCR, cDNA came from 5'RACE template switching, which added a universal primer site and UMIs. TCRdb passed the 5' RACE reads through MiXCR, listing each CDR3 protein once. Of some 110,000 distinct CDR3 sequences listed, about 7% are singletons. The CDR3 covers 15 residues. Germline V gene data show CDR1 as GTSNPN and CDR2 as SVGIG (reference sequence). V lost 3 bases and J lost 14, with 27 bases in between. This receptor was obtained from a young man who received the YFV17D yellow fever vaccine. This chain connects TRBV30 to TRBJ2-3, with a tentative D call TRBD2 (5 bases). Sequencing was performed on CD4+ T cells sorted from PBMCs, taken about 49 days after the first yellow fever vaccination. The CDR3 spells CAWSVLMGSGDTRYF. DNA for the CDR3: TGTGCCTGGAGCGTACTGATGGGGAGTGGAGATACTCGGTATTTT.